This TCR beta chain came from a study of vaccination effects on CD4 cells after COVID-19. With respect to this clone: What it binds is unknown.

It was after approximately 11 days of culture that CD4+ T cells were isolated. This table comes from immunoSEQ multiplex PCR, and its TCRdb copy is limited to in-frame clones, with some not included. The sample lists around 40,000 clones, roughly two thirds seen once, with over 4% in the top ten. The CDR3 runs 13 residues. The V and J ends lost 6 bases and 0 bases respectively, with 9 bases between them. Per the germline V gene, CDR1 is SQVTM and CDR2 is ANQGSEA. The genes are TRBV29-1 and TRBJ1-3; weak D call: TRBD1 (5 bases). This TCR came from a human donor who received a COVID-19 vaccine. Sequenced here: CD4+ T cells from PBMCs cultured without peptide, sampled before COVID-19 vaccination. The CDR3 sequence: CSVAGLSGNTIYF. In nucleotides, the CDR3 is TGCAGCGTCGCGGGGCTCTCTGGAAACACCATATATTTT. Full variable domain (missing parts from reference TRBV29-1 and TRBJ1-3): SAVISQKPSRDICQRGTSLTIQCQVDSQVTMMFWYRQQPGQSLTLIATANQGSEATYESGFVIDKFPISRPNLTFSTLTVSNMSPEDSSIYLCSVAGLSGNTIYFGEGSWLTVV.